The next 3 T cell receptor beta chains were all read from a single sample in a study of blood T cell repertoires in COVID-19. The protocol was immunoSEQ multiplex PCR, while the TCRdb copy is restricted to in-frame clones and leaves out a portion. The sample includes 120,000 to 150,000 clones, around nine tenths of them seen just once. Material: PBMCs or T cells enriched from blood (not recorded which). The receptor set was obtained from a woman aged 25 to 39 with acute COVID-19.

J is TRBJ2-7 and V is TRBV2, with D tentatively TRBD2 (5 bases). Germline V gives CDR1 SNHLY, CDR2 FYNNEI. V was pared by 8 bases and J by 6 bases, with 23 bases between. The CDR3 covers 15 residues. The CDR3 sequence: CASGSEAAPLLEQYF. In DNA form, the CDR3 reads TGTGCCAGCGGGTCGGAAGCGGCCCCTCTACTCGAGCAGTACTTC.

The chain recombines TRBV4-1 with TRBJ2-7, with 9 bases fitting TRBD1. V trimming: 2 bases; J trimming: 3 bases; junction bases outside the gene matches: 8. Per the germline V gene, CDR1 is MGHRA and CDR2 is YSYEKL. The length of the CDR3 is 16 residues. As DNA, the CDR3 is TGCGCCAGCAGCCAACACCGGGACAGGGATAGCTACGAGCAGTACTTC. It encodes CASSQHRDRDSYEQYF.

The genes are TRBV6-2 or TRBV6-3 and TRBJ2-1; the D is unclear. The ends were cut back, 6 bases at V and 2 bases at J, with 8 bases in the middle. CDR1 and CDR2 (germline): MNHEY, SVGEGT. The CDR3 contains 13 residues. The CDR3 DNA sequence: TGTGCCAGCAGCCCCTACGCCTACAATGAGCAGTTCTTC. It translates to CASSPYAYNEQFF.